This T cell receptor beta chain was sequenced for a study of preoperative IRX-2 immunotherapy in early breast cancer. The CDR3 extends over 15 amino acids. The data were produced by immunoSEQ multiplex PCR, yet TCRdb's version contains in-frame clones alone and is incomplete. This table has tens of thousands of clones, 82% appearing once. As for treatment: preoperative locoregional IRX-2 cytokine immunotherapy. The chain carries TRBV1 and TRBJ2-7; the table's D call, TRBD2, has no DNA check behind it. TRBV1 is assigned pseudogene status. The TCR sequence derives from a human donor with breast cancer. The biological material was taken from a patient treated with IRX-2 immunotherapy. CDR3 residues: CASSQGTSRAYEQYF. For the CDR3, the DNA is TGCGCCAGCAGCCAGGGGACTAGCCGAGCCTACGAGCAGTACTTC.